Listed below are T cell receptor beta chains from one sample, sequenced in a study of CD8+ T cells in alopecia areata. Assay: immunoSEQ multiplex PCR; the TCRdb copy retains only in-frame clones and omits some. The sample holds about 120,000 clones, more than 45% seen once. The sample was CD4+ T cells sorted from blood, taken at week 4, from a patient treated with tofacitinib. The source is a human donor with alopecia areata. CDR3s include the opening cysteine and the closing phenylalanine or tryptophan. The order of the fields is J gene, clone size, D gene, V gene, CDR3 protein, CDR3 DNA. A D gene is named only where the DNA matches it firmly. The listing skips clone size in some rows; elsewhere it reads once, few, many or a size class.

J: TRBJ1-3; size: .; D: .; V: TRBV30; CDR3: CALSEGNTIYF; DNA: TGTGCTCTTTCGGAAGGAAACACCATATATTTT
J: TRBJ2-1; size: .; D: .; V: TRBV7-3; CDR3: CASSFGNEQFF; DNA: TGTGCCAGCAGCTTTGGCAATGAGCAGTTCTTC
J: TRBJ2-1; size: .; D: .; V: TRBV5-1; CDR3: CASSQSQGYNEQFF; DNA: TGCGCCAGCAGCCAATCACAGGGTTACAATGAGCAGTTCTTC
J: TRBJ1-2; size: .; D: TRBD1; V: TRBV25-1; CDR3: CASSDIGTGVYGYTF; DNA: TGTGCCAGCAGTGATATAGGGACAGGGGTCTATGGCTACACCTTC
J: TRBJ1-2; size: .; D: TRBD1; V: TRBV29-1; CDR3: CSVGGQGFGNYGYTF; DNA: TGCAGCGTTGGGGGACAGGGCTTTGGTAACTATGGCTACACCTTC
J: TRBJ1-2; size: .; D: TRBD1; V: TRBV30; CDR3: CAWMYRGSNYGYTF; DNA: TGTGCCTGGATGTACAGGGGGTCCAACTATGGCTACACCTTC
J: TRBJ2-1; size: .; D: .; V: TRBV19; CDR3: CASSIDYNEQFF; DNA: TGTGCCAGTAGTATAGACTACAATGAGCAGTTCTTC
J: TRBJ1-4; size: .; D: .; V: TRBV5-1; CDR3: CASSRLGTANEKLFF; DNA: TGCGCCAGCAGTCGTCTCGGGACTGCCAATGAAAAACTGTTTTTT
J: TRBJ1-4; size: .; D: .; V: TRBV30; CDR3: CAWSIPGTANEKLFF; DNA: TGTGCCTGGAGTATACCCGGGACGGCAAATGAAAAACTGTTTTTT
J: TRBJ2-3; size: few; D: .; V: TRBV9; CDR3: CASSATGTRLTDTQYF; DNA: TGTGCCAGCAGCGCCACCGGGACCCGACTCACAGATACGCAGTATTTT
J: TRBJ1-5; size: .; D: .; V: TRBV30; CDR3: CAWSSSGGGYSNQPQHF; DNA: TGTGCCTGGAGTTCCTCTGGGGGTGGATATAGCAATCAGCCCCAGCATTTT
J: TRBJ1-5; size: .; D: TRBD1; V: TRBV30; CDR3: CAWRDREGNQPQHF; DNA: TGTGCCTGGAGAGACAGGGAAGGCAATCAGCCCCAGCATTTT
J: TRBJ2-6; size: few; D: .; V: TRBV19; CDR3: CASSTVSGANVLTF; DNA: TGTGCCAGTAGTACCGTCTCTGGGGCCAACGTCCTGACTTTC
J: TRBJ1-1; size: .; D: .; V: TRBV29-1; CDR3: CSSGRNTEAFF; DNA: TGCAGCTCGGGGCGGAACACTGAAGCTTTCTTT
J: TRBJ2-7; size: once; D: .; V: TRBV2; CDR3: CASSEQAGYEQYF; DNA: TGTGCCAGCAGTGAACAGGCAGGCTACGAGCAGTACTTC